This TCR beta chain originates from a study of beta chain features in type 1 diabetes. V lost 6 bases and J 5 bases, leaving 22 bases between the germline ends. The germline V gene encodes CDR1 MDHEN and CDR2 SYDVKM. The CDR3 has 16 residues. This clone was counted only a few times. All of the isolated RNA was reverse transcribed, so expressed TCRB transcripts were sequenced. Sequencing used immunoSEQ multiplex PCR; TCRdb keeps in-frame clones, though not all of them. The sample shows 900,000 or so clones, 15% to 20% of them seen only once. The sample consisted of naive CD4+ T cells from blood. This chain joins TRBV28 and TRBJ1-1; TRBD1 might be the D (6 bases). The sequence came from a woman between 18 and 29 years old in good health. In DNA, the CDR3 is TGTGCCAGCAGGTCCCAGGGGAGTAGTGTGATTACTGAAGCTTTCTTT. Amino acid sequence: CASRSQGSSVITEAFF.